In its sample, the clone carrying this TCR beta chain was seen once. The antigen is unknown. The assay was immunoSEQ multiplex PCR, and TCRdb's table has in-frame clones only and misses some. The data hold about 2.1 million clones, with approximately 94% observed a single time. This entry comes from a study of shared clonotypes between healthy human individuals. Study at large: Aged 18 to 49, the donors were a couple of women and a few men.

The CDR3 consists of 16 residues. The germline gives CDR1 LNHDA, CDR2 SQIVND (reference sequence). V lost 5 bases and J lost 4, with 21 bases in between. Study findings and constraints: Of the naive CD4 clonotypes, about 5.4% were shared across a few donors. Tissues were not sampled, only blood, and their repertoires likely differ. Naive subsets usually exceeded memory subsets in estimated richness.

CD8 cells classed as naive were CD45RO-negative and positively selected for CCR7, excluding terminally differentiated effector memory CD45RA+ cells. The TCR comes from a man between 18 and 35 years old in good health. Some clones in this sample may be carry-over from other donors' samples. The gene calls are TRBV19 and TRBJ2-7; no reliable D call. The sample was naive CD8+ T cells from PBMCs. In DNA, the CDR3 is TGTGCCAGTAGTGCCGACCGACTCTCCAGTCCTTACGAGCAGTACTTC. This sequence encodes CASSADRLSSPYEQYF.